This T cell receptor beta chain appears in the sequencing data of a study of CD8 T cells in ankylosing spondylitis. Quantitative 5'-RACE was performed with molecular barcodes, and it yielded the TCR beta libraries. Each CDR3 protein is one row after TCRdb ran MiXCR on the 5' RACE reads. The table lists a few hundred thousand distinct CDR3 sequences, about 16% of them singletons. Germline trimming cut 5 bases from V and 2 bases from J; bases unmatched to any gene: 15. The CDR3 consists of 18 residues. This clonotype came up many times. Its antigen is undetermined. Overall study findings and caveats: Roughly 8 highly homologous variants formed a TCR beta motif that appeared characteristic of ankylosing spondylitis blood. Some motif variants were previously reported in reactive arthritis synovial fluid and blood.

The clonotype comes from a male donor with ankylosing spondylitis. Sequencing input: blood, either unsorted or a sorted T cell fraction (not recorded which). The chain recombines TRBV12-3 or TRBV12-4 with TRBJ2-3; 8 bases are a match to TRBD1. In DNA, the CDR3 is TGTGCCAGCAGTCCAGGACAGGGCCTATCGACCTACACAGATACGCAGTATTTT. It codes for CASSPGQGLSTYTDTQYF.